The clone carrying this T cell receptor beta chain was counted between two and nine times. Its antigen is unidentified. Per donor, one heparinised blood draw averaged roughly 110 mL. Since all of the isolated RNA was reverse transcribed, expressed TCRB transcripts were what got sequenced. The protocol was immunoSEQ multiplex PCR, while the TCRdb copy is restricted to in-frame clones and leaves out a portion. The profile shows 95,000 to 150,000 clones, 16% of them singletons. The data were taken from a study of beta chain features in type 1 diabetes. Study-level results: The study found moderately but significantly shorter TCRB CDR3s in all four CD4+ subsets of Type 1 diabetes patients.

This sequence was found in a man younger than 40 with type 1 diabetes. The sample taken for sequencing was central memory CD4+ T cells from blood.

The CDR3 spells CASSAGNQPQHF. The CDR3 DNA reads as TGTGCCAGCAGCGCTGGGAATCAGCCCCAGCATTTT. This chain uses TRBV28 with TRBJ1-5, with no clear D. This CDR3 spans 12 amino acids. Trimming pared 6 bases from V and 4 bases from J, leaving 7 bases between. Germline V lookup: CDR1 MDHEN, CDR2 SYDVKM.